These 10 T cell receptor beta chains share one sample of origin, sequenced in a study of T cell repertoires in cytomegalovirus infection. TCRdb reprocessed the reads with MiXCR, giving one entry per CDR3 protein. This sample has approximately 500,000 distinct CDR3 sequences; around 35% occur once, and the top ten carry 15% to 20%. Their target antigens are unknown. Material: cultured PBMCs, obtained from culture after CMV antigen stimulation. Receptors originate from a human donor in good health (CMV status not recorded). Some clones in this sample may be carry-over from other donors' samples.

The gene calls are TRBV6-1 and TRBJ2-7, with D perhaps TRBD1 or TRBD2 (6 bases each). CDR3 length: 14 amino acids. Trimming removed 1 base at V and 4 bases at J, with 11 bases between. The germline V gene has CDR1 MNHNS and CDR2 SASEGT. CDR3 coding DNA: TGTGCCAGCAGTGAAGAGGAGGGGGAGTACGAGCAGTACGTC. This gives the protein CASSEEEGEYEQYV.

The chain couples TRBV27 to TRBJ2-6; 11 bases map to TRBD1. The CDR3 is 19 amino acids. After removal of 6 bases from V and 0 bases from J, the junction contained 10 bases not matched to a gene. CDR1 and CDR2 (germline): MNHEY, SMNVEV (reference sequence). CDR3 in DNA: TGTGCCAGCAGGCACCGGACCGGGACAGGGGGCTCTGGGGCCAACGTCCTGACTTTC. Protein: CASRHRTGTGGSGANVLTF. The full variable domain, with the rest looked up from reference TRBV27 and TRBJ2-6, is EAQVTQNPRYLITVTGKKLTVTCSQNMNHEYMSWYRQDPGLGLRQIYYSMNVEVTDKGDVPEGYKVSRKEKRNFPLILESPSPNQTSLYFCASRHRTGTGGSGANVLTFGAGSRLTVL.

V is TRBV6-1 and J is TRBJ2-4; a weak D match, TRBD1 (6 bases). Germline V gives CDR1 MNHNS, CDR2 SASEGT. The CDR3 runs to 16 residues. Trimming pared 6 bases from V and 0 bases from J, leaving 15 bases between. The CDR3 DNA reads TGTGCCAGCAGCCCCCTAACAGGGCTAGCCAAAAACATTCAGTACTTC. Translation: CASSPLTGLAKNIQYF.

This clonotype was detected ten times or more. CDR3 amino acids: CASSLGTLYNEQFF. The CDR3 DNA is TGTGCCAGCAGCTTAGGGACACTCTACAATGAGCAGTTCTTC. The V gene is TRBV7-9, the J gene TRBJ2-1; perhaps TRBD1 as D (5 bases). The CDR3 has 14 amino acids. Germline CDR1 and CDR2: SEHNR and FQNEAQ (reference sequence). The ends were cut back, 1 base at V and 3 bases at J, with 7 bases in the middle.

The chain uses TRBV12-5 and TRBJ2-1, with TRBD2 matching over 10 bases. This CDR3 is 15 amino acids long. Trimming took 2 bases from V and 10 from J; bases not matched to a gene: 8. In germline, CDR1 is LGHNT, CDR2 FRNRAP. The CDR3 protein is CASGLSTGLAEEQFF. The CDR3 DNA follows: TGTGCTAGTGGTTTGTCTACCGGACTAGCGGAAGAGCAGTTCTTC.

This clonotype was counted only a few times. The chain combines TRBV28 with TRBJ2-5; TRBD1 or TRBD2 may be the D gene (7 bases each). Germline V CDR1 and CDR2: MDHEN, SYDVKM. This CDR3 has 15 amino acids. V was clipped by 4 bases and J by 2 bases, with 14 bases between them. The CDR3 sequence is CASSSQGGRQETQYF. CDR3 nucleotide sequence: TGTGCCAGCAGTTCCCAGGGGGGGAGGCAAGAGACCCAGTACTTC.

This chain joins TRBV15 and TRBJ1-3; D gene ambiguous. The length of the CDR3 is 18 residues. CDR1 and CDR2 (germline): LNHNV, YYDKDF (reference sequence). Trimming removed 0 bases from V and 1 base from J, with 16 bases in between. CDR3 sequence reads: CATSRDFWGGISGNTIYF. CDR3 nucleotide sequence: TGTGCCACCAGCAGAGATTTTTGGGGTGGAATATCTGGAAACACCATATATTTT.

The rearrangement links TRBV6-2 or TRBV6-3 to TRBJ2-6, with TRBD1 matching over 10 bases. From germline, CDR1 is MNHEY and CDR2 SVGEGT. CDR3 length equals 19 residues. V was pared by 5 bases and J by 2 bases, with 12 bases of the junction left unmatched. CDR3 sequence (DNA): TGTGCCAGCAGTCGACACCCGGGACAGGGGTCGACTGGGGCCAACGTCCTGACTTTC. This encodes CASSRHPGQGSTGANVLTF.

This chain uses TRBV27 with TRBJ1-2; 10 nucleotides line up with TRBD1. V lost 5 bases, J lost 0 bases, and 3 bases stayed unmatched. Germline loops: CDR1 MNHEY, CDR2 SMNVEV (reference sequence). The CDR3 covers 15 residues. The CDR3 DNA is TGTGCCAGCAGTAGGACAGGGGGGGCTAACTATGGCTACACCTTC. Protein product: CASSRTGGANYGYTF.

The chain has TRBV12-3 or TRBV12-4 and TRBJ2-1; the D gene could be TRBD1 or TRBD2 (5 bases each). The CDR3 is 12 amino acids. V lost 1 base to trimming and J lost 16 bases, with 14 bases between them. For the CDR3, the DNA is TGTGCCAGCAGTTTAGAAGGGACCTCCAACTTCTTC. Translated, it gives CASSLEGTSNFF.